The rows below give T cell receptor beta chains drawn from one sample of a study of T-cell memory formation after mild COVID-19. TCRdb fed the 5' RACE reads into MiXCR, producing one record per CDR3 protein. The table records a few hundred thousand distinct CDR3 sequences, roughly 30% of them present only once. Material: PBMCs or a T cell subset sorted from them (not recorded which). The receptor set was obtained from an adult woman who had mild COVID-19 (a few samples of this study predate the infection). Cell type and time point are not known. CDR3s include the opening cysteine and the closing phenylalanine or tryptophan. Each record gives: V gene, clone size, J gene, D gene, CDR3 DNA, CDR3 protein. The D gene is left open where the match is weak. Not all rows give a size; the values are once, few, many and, for expanded clones, a class.

v_gene: TRBV20-1; abundance: few; j_gene: TRBJ2-5; d_gene: TRBD2; CDR3nt: TGCAGTGCTAGGGGGACTATTTGGGAGACCCAGTACTTC; CDR3aa: CSARGTIWETQYF
v_gene: TRBV18; abundance: -; j_gene: TRBJ2-4; d_gene: TRBD1; CDR3nt: TGTGCCAGCTCACCACAGGGGGACAGAAACATTCAGTACTTC; CDR3aa: CASSPQGDRNIQYF
v_gene: TRBV6-6; abundance: -; j_gene: TRBJ1-1; d_gene: TRBD1; CDR3nt: TGTGCCAGCAGCTCGACAGGGTTTGAAGCTTTCTTT; CDR3aa: CASSSTGFEAFF
v_gene: TRBV2; abundance: -; j_gene: TRBJ2-4; d_gene: -; CDR3nt: TGTGCCAGCGGGGATCTAGCCAAAAACATTCAGTACTTC; CDR3aa: CASGDLAKNIQYF
v_gene: TRBV5-1; abundance: few; j_gene: TRBJ2-1; d_gene: -; CDR3nt: TGCGCCAGCAGCTTAAGGGTTGGTGAGCAGTTCTTC; CDR3aa: CASSLRVGEQFF
v_gene: TRBV7-2; abundance: few; j_gene: TRBJ2-7; d_gene: TRBD1; CDR3nt: TGTGCCAGCAGCTACGACAGGGACCACGAGCAGTACTTC; CDR3aa: CASSYDRDHEQYF
v_gene: TRBV5-1; abundance: -; j_gene: TRBJ2-7; d_gene: TRBD1; CDR3nt: TGCGCCAGCAGCCCCGGGACAGGGGGCATATACGAGCAGTACTTC; CDR3aa: CASSPGTGGIYEQYF
v_gene: TRBV21-1; abundance: -; j_gene: TRBJ2-2; d_gene: -; CDR3nt: TGTGCCAGCAGCAAACTAGCGGGAGTTGACACCGGGGAGCTGTTTTTT; CDR3aa: CASSKLAGVDTGELFF
v_gene: TRBV4-3; abundance: -; j_gene: TRBJ2-7; d_gene: TRBD2; CDR3nt: TGCGCCAGCAGCCAAGTTGGGACTAGCGGAACCTACGAGCAGTACTTC; CDR3aa: CASSQVGTSGTYEQYF
v_gene: TRBV29-1; abundance: -; j_gene: TRBJ2-7; d_gene: TRBD2; CDR3nt: TGCAGCGTAGCCGGGACTAGCGGTTCCTACGAGCAGTACTTC; CDR3aa: CSVAGTSGSYEQYF
v_gene: TRBV7-9; abundance: -; j_gene: TRBJ2-5; d_gene: TRBD1; CDR3nt: TGTGCCAGCAGGGACAGGGGCGAAGAGACCCAGTACTTC; CDR3aa: CASRDRGEETQYF
v_gene: TRBV7-4; abundance: -; j_gene: TRBJ1-2; d_gene: -; CDR3nt: TGTGCCAGCATCTTAGGCGGCTACTCCCCCGACTACACCTTC; CDR3aa: CASILGGYSPDYTF
v_gene: TRBV4-2; abundance: once; j_gene: TRBJ2-7; d_gene: TRBD2; CDR3nt: TGTGCCAGCAGCCAGATGGACCGGGGGGTTCACGAGCAGTACTTC; CDR3aa: CASSQMDRGVHEQYF
v_gene: TRBV29-1; abundance: few; j_gene: TRBJ2-5; d_gene: -; CDR3nt: TGCAGCGTTGAAAGGACAGTCCAAGAGACCCAGTACTTC; CDR3aa: CSVERTVQETQYF
v_gene: TRBV27; abundance: few; j_gene: TRBJ1-2; d_gene: -; CDR3nt: TGTGCCAGCAGTTTACAGGGGAGGCTTGACTATGGCTACACCTTC; CDR3aa: CASSLQGRLDYGYTF
v_gene: TRBV19; abundance: few; j_gene: TRBJ1-1; d_gene: -; CDR3nt: TGTGCCAGTTTCTGGGGGCACACTGAAGCTTTCTTT; CDR3aa: CASFWGHTEAFF
v_gene: TRBV2; abundance: few; j_gene: TRBJ2-7; d_gene: -; CDR3nt: TGTGCCAGCAATGAAGCAACCTACGAGCAGTACTTC; CDR3aa: CASNEATYEQYF
v_gene: TRBV29-1; abundance: -; j_gene: TRBJ1-1; d_gene: -; CDR3nt: TGCAGCGTTATGGCCCCAGCGGAGGTGACTGAAGCTTTCTTT; CDR3aa: CSVMAPAEVTEAFF
v_gene: TRBV12-3/TRBV12-4; abundance: -; j_gene: TRBJ2-7; d_gene: TRBD2; CDR3nt: TGTGCCAGCAGTAAAGCGGGATTCGACTACGAGCAGTACTTC; CDR3aa: CASSKAGFDYEQYF
v_gene: TRBV4-3; abundance: few; j_gene: TRBJ2-7; d_gene: -; CDR3nt: TGCGCCAGCAGCCAAGACTTGGTGGGCCGCGCGGGAATGTACGAGCAGTACTTC; CDR3aa: CASSQDLVGRAGMYEQYF
v_gene: TRBV12-5; abundance: few; j_gene: TRBJ2-1; d_gene: TRBD2; CDR3nt: TGTGCTAGTGGTTTGGAACCCAAGGGGACTAGCGGGAGTGAGTCCTACAATGAGCAGTTCTTC; CDR3aa: CASGLEPKGTSGSESYNEQFF
v_gene: TRBV12-3/TRBV12-4; abundance: -; j_gene: TRBJ1-2; d_gene: -; CDR3nt: TGTGCCAGCAGTTTACTCATGGACTATGGCTACACCTTC; CDR3aa: CASSLLMDYGYTF
v_gene: TRBV5-1; abundance: -; j_gene: TRBJ2-5; d_gene: TRBD1; CDR3nt: TGCGCCAGCAGCTTGGAACAGGGGGAAGAGACCCAGTACTTC; CDR3aa: CASSLEQGEETQYF
v_gene: TRBV6-2/TRBV6-3; abundance: -; j_gene: TRBJ2-7; d_gene: -; CDR3nt: TGTGCCAGCAGTCCTTGGGACTCCTACGAGCAGTACTTC; CDR3aa: CASSPWDSYEQYF
v_gene: TRBV5-8; abundance: -; j_gene: TRBJ2-7; d_gene: TRBD2; CDR3nt: TGTGCCAGCAGCTTGGATCACGCGGGACTATCCTACGAGCAGTACTTC; CDR3aa: CASSLDHAGLSYEQYF
v_gene: TRBV4-1; abundance: -; j_gene: TRBJ2-1; d_gene: TRBD1; CDR3nt: TGCGCCAGCAGGTGGACAGGGGGTTCGTACAATGAGCAGTTCTTC; CDR3aa: CASRWTGGSYNEQFF
v_gene: TRBV7-6; abundance: -; j_gene: TRBJ2-7; d_gene: TRBD2; CDR3nt: TGTGCCAGCAGCCCCTTAGCGGGAGGAGGCTACGAGCAGTACTTC; CDR3aa: CASSPLAGGGYEQYF
v_gene: TRBV4-1; abundance: -; j_gene: TRBJ1-4; d_gene: -; CDR3nt: TGCGCCAGCAGTCCTTTTGGAGAAAAACTGTTTTTT; CDR3aa: CASSPFGEKLFF
v_gene: TRBV7-9; abundance: few; j_gene: TRBJ2-1; d_gene: TRBD2; CDR3nt: TGTGCCAGCAGCGCGGGACTAGCGGATTACAATGAGCAGTTCTTC; CDR3aa: CASSAGLADYNEQFF
v_gene: TRBV7-9; abundance: few; j_gene: TRBJ1-1; d_gene: -; CDR3nt: TGTGCCAGCAGCTTAGCGCCAGACACTGAAGCTTTCTTT; CDR3aa: CASSLAPDTEAFF
v_gene: TRBV30; abundance: -; j_gene: TRBJ2-4; d_gene: -; CDR3nt: TGTGCCTGGAGGGAGGGACTCCCCCTAGCCAAAAACATTCAGTACTTC; CDR3aa: CAWREGLPLAKNIQYF
v_gene: TRBV28; abundance: -; j_gene: TRBJ1-3; d_gene: -; CDR3nt: TGTGCCAGCAGCGACCAGGGGAAGGCTGGAAACACCATATATTTT; CDR3aa: CASSDQGKAGNTIYF
v_gene: TRBV20-1; abundance: -; j_gene: TRBJ1-2; d_gene: -; CDR3nt: TGCAGTGCTAGAGATGGGGCAGGGAAGCGCTACACCTTC; CDR3aa: CSARDGAGKRYTF
v_gene: TRBV4-3; abundance: -; j_gene: TRBJ1-2; d_gene: -; CDR3nt: TGCGCCAGCAGCCAAGATTGGGGGAACAGGGCTTACTATGGCTACACCTTC; CDR3aa: CASSQDWGNRAYYGYTF
v_gene: TRBV20-1; abundance: few; j_gene: TRBJ2-5; d_gene: TRBD2; CDR3nt: TGCAGTGCTAGAGGGCGAGCGGGGGCGGAGACCCAGTACTTC; CDR3aa: CSARGRAGAETQYF
v_gene: TRBV7-8; abundance: -; j_gene: TRBJ2-7; d_gene: -; CDR3nt: TGTGCCAGCAGCTTAGCGGGCCTTGGCTACGAGCAGTACTTC; CDR3aa: CASSLAGLGYEQYF
v_gene: TRBV10-3; abundance: few; j_gene: TRBJ2-3; d_gene: -; CDR3nt: TGTGCCATCAGTGAGTCGATGGCCGATACGCAGTATTTT; CDR3aa: CAISESMADTQYF
v_gene: TRBV4-2; abundance: few; j_gene: TRBJ2-7; d_gene: -; CDR3nt: TGTGCCAGCAGCCGGGGAACAGGGTCCTACGAGCAGTACTTC; CDR3aa: CASSRGTGSYEQYF
v_gene: TRBV6-2/TRBV6-3; abundance: few; j_gene: TRBJ2-5; d_gene: -; CDR3nt: TGTGCCAGCGGCCAAGAGACCCAGTACTTC; CDR3aa: CASGQETQYF
v_gene: TRBV29-1; abundance: few; j_gene: TRBJ1-5; d_gene: -; CDR3nt: TGCAGCGTGAGGGCAGGGAACAATCAGCCCCAGCATTTT; CDR3aa: CSVRAGNNQPQHF
v_gene: TRBV18; abundance: -; j_gene: TRBJ2-7; d_gene: TRBD1; CDR3nt: TGTGCCAGCTCACCAGAACAACAGGGGATCGGCAGAGGCTACGAGCAGTACTTC; CDR3aa: CASSPEQQGIGRGYEQYF
v_gene: TRBV5-1; abundance: -; j_gene: TRBJ1-1; d_gene: TRBD1; CDR3nt: TGCGCCAGCAGCTCTCAGACAGGGGGTAGGAACACTGAAGCTTTCTTT; CDR3aa: CASSSQTGGRNTEAFF
v_gene: TRBV19; abundance: many; j_gene: TRBJ2-5; d_gene: -; CDR3nt: TGTGCCAGTAGTGCTTCGGAGCTTCAAAGGGAGACCCAGTACTTC; CDR3aa: CASSASELQRETQYF
v_gene: TRBV5-5; abundance: few; j_gene: TRBJ1-5; d_gene: TRBD1; CDR3nt: TGTGCCAGCAGCTGGGGTAATAGAACAGGGGGCGCGGGACAGCCCCAGCATTTT; CDR3aa: CASSWGNRTGGAGQPQHF
v_gene: TRBV6-2/TRBV6-3; abundance: -; j_gene: TRBJ2-1; d_gene: TRBD2; CDR3nt: TGTGCCAGCAGTTACAGGGGACTATACAATGAGCAGTTCTTC; CDR3aa: CASSYRGLYNEQFF
v_gene: TRBV5-1; abundance: few; j_gene: TRBJ2-7; d_gene: TRBD1; CDR3nt: TGCGCCAGCAGCGCGGCCGGGACAGGGAGCGAGCAGTACTTC; CDR3aa: CASSAAGTGSEQYF
v_gene: TRBV7-3; abundance: few; j_gene: TRBJ2-3; d_gene: TRBD1; CDR3nt: TGTGCCAGCAGCTCGACAGGGTATAGCACAGATACGCAGTATTTT; CDR3aa: CASSSTGYSTDTQYF
v_gene: TRBV24-1; abundance: -; j_gene: TRBJ1-4; d_gene: TRBD1; CDR3nt: TGTGCCACCGGGACAGGGAACAATGAAAAACTGTTTTTT; CDR3aa: CATGTGNNEKLFF
v_gene: TRBV19; abundance: -; j_gene: TRBJ2-7; d_gene: TRBD2; CDR3nt: TGTGCCAGTAGTATGGAGCGGGAAGGGTCCTACGAGCAGTACTTC; CDR3aa: CASSMEREGSYEQYF
v_gene: TRBV5-1; abundance: few; j_gene: TRBJ2-2; d_gene: -; CDR3nt: TGCGCCAGCAGCTTTGGCCTGACTAGTACGAACACCGGGGAGCTGTTTTTT; CDR3aa: CASSFGLTSTNTGELFF
v_gene: TRBV7-6; abundance: many; j_gene: TRBJ2-7; d_gene: -; CDR3nt: TGTGCCAGCAGCTTAGATTTGTCGACCTACGAGCAGTACTTC; CDR3aa: CASSLDLSTYEQYF
v_gene: TRBV20-1; abundance: -; j_gene: TRBJ2-3; d_gene: TRBD2; CDR3nt: TGCAGTGCTAGAGATTTGGCGGGGGTTCGCACAGATACGCAGTATTTT; CDR3aa: CSARDLAGVRTDTQYF
v_gene: TRBV3-1; abundance: once; j_gene: TRBJ2-1; d_gene: -; CDR3nt: TGTGCCAGCAGCCTAGCGCGCACCGGACACATTGAGCAGTTCTTC; CDR3aa: CASSLARTGHIEQFF
v_gene: TRBV2; abundance: -; j_gene: TRBJ1-2; d_gene: -; CDR3nt: TGTGCCAGTAGCGGGCAGAACATAGATGGCTACACCTTC; CDR3aa: CASSGQNIDGYTF
v_gene: TRBV14; abundance: -; j_gene: TRBJ2-5; d_gene: -; CDR3nt: TGTGCCAGCAGCCAATCGCCAGGGATACAGACCCAGTACTTC; CDR3aa: CASSQSPGIQTQYF
v_gene: TRBV4-1; abundance: -; j_gene: TRBJ2-1; d_gene: TRBD2; CDR3nt: TGCGCCAGCAGCCAAGTCTCGGCGGGAGTACCCTACAATGAGCAGTTCTTC; CDR3aa: CASSQVSAGVPYNEQFF